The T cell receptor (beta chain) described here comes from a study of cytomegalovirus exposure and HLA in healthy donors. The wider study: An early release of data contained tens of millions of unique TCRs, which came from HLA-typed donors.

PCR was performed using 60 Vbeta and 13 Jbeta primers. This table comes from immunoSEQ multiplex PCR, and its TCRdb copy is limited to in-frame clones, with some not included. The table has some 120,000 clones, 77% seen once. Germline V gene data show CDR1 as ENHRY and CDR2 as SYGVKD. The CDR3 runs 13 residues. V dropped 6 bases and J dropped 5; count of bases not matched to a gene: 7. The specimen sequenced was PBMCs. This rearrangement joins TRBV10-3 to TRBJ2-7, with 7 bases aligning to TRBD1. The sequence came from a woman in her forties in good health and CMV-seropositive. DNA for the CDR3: TGTGCCATCAGCCGAGACAGGGTCCACGAGCAGTACTTC. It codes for CAISRDRVHEQYF.